One T cell receptor (beta chain) is described in this entry. Per the germline V gene, CDR1 is MNHEY and CDR2 is SMNVEV (reference sequence). CDR3 length: 19 residues. V shed 6 bases and J 3 bases; nucleotides not matched to a gene: 19. The data were obtained in a study of T cell changes during pregnancy in multiple sclerosis. Data came from immunoSEQ multiplex PCR; TCRdb stores just in-frame clones and leaves some out. The sample shows over 60,000 clones, around 92% of them seen only once. The chain recombines TRBV27 with TRBJ2-2, with 7 bases identical to TRBD2. The source was peripheral blood, collected in the third trimester of pregnancy. This clonotype was obtained from a female donor in good health, enrolled as a control in a pregnancy study. Here the CDR3 DNA reads TGTGCCAGCAGGAAAAATGTCTGGCGGGGGAGAGTGGACACCGGGGAGCTGTTTTTT. Translating gives CASRKNVWRGRVDTGELFF.